This TCR beta chain was identified during a study of blood T cell repertoires in COVID-19 (dated by TCRdb to the early 2020s). Concerning the study at large: Samples from collaborators originated in the United States, Italy and Spain and spanned both the acute and convalescent phases of COVID-19. The material from the prospective study consisted of cDNA or gDNA derived from T cells, B-cell-depleted T cells, or PBMCs. The dataset comprised deeply sampled blood TCRbeta repertoires from subjects exposed to, actively infected with, or recovered from COVID-19. The repertoires were made available in a free public database intended to serve as a resource for research on the immune response to SARS-CoV-2. Samples were obtained from the ongoing ImmuneRACE study (first 160 participants) and from about 1,300 subjects provided by 6 global collaborators. A de-identified subject ID, COVID-19 status, age in years and sex were almost always included in the sample metadata. Where HLA class I and class II types were available, the types were taken from metadata supplied by the sample provider, not from assay-based typing. Study-wide findings and limitations: Clinical and demographic metadata were provided uncurated, with the amount varying by source and participant.

TCRbeta CDR3 regions were amplified from genomic DNA using the immunoSEQ Assay, a bias-controlled multiplex PCR. In the original analysis: The number of nucleated cells in each sample was estimated by amplification of reference gene primers within the assay. Sequence reads were collapsed and filtered to measure the absolute abundance of every unique TCRbeta CDR3 rearrangement. Productive Simpson clonality was computed per sample as the square root of Simpson's diversity index over productive rearrangements. Imported from immuneACCESS, the table was reduced by TCRdb to in-frame sequences with V and J called. These copies leave out some clones; in studies compared against another copy, an unresolved V gene accounts for under half, and the cause of the remainder is not known. V and J calls and clone size come straight from that table; D and trimming were deduced from the DNA. The sample profile shows about 100,000 clones; about 89% of them were found once. The top ten clonotypes cover 15% to 20% of the sample.

Whole blood was collected in K2EDTA tubes by collaborating institutions according to the institutions' own protocols. For TCRbeta analysis, collaborators shipped samples as frozen whole blood, isolated PBMCs, or DNA extracted from either of those sample types. CDR1 and CDR2 (SNHLY, FYNNEI) derive from the germline V gene. V ends up 7 bases short and J 7 bases short, with an unmatched junction base count of 11. The CDR3 holds 14 amino acids from the cysteine to the phenylalanine. The CDR3 DNA has 42 bases and is translated from base 1. Concerning this clone: Its antigen is unknown. No base quality values were provided; no much bigger clone lies one nucleotide off.

The TCR originated in a man in his fifties or sixties with acute or convalescent COVID-19. Sequenced sample: peripheral blood. Recombination linked TRBV2 to TRBJ1-2; 8 central nucleotides agree with TRBD1. The CDR3 in this case is CASTVRTGMGGYTF. The base sequence is TGTGCCAGCACGGTACGGACAGGGATGGGTGGCTACACCTTC.